These 26 T cell receptor beta chains share one sample of origin, sequenced in a study of early T cells in non-severe SARS-CoV-2 infection. TCRdb itself ran the 5' RACE reads through MiXCR, one entry per CDR3 protein. The data show some 81,000 distinct CDR3 sequences, over 8.5% seen once. What was sequenced was whole blood. These receptors all stem from an adult who was a healthcare worker with PCR-confirmed SARS-CoV-2 infection or an uninfected control (not recorded which).

This clonotype has a handful of counts. Its ends do not fully match the called genes, so a read error is possible. V gene TRBV4-1 combines with J gene TRBJ1-1; no clear D. CDR3 length: 15 amino acids. The germline V gene has CDR1 MGHRA and CDR2 YSYEKL. The CDR3 bases are TGCGCCAGCAGCCAAGTACTCCGGGTGACCGCTGAAGCTTTTTTT. Translated: CASSQVLRVTAEAFF.

This clonotype showed up many times. The J gene is TRBJ2-1, the V gene TRBV11-2; tentatively, D is TRBD1 (6 bases). CDR3 size: 14 residues. V was cut by 0 bases and J by 10 bases, with 13 bases left in between. Looked up from germline, CDR1 is SGHAT and CDR2 is FQNNGV. CDR3 in DNA: TGTGCCAGCAGCTTAGAACCGTCAGGGGTGGAGCAGTTCTTC. Protein sequence: CASSLEPSGVEQFF.

The table lists this clonotype with a few counts. This rearrangement joins TRBV3-1 to TRBJ2-1; 7 bases agree with TRBD2. Germline V CDR1 and CDR2: LGHDT, YNNKEL (reference sequence). CDR3 size: 12 residues. With V trimmed by 8 bases and J by 7 bases, 5 bases remained unmatched. The DNA of the CDR3 is TGTGCCAGCGGGAGGGCCTCGAATGAGCAGTTCTTC. Encoded protein: CASGRASNEQFF.

This clonotype occurred a few times. The CDR3 DNA reads TGTGCCAGCAGTTTAAGACTCCTCTACGAGCAGTACTTC. Translated: CASSLRLLYEQYF. The chain carries TRBV28 and TRBJ2-7; no definite D call. This CDR3 spans 13 amino acids. V was pared by 2 bases and J by 3 bases, with 8 bases between. Germline CDR1 reads MDHEN; CDR2 reads SYDVKM.

This clonotype came up many times. This sequence joins TRBV5-1 and TRBJ1-4; D remains ambiguous. The germline CDR1 and CDR2 sequences are SGHRS and YFSETQ. V was cut by 6 bases and J by 8 bases, with 11 bases left in between. CDR3 size: 12 residues. CDR3 coding DNA: TGCGCCAGCAATCCTCCCGAAGAAAAACTGTTTTTT. Protein product: CASNPPEEKLFF. The full variable domain, completed using reference TRBV5-1 and TRBJ1-4, is KAGVTQTPRYLIKTRGQQVTLSCSPISGHRSVSWYQQTPGQGLQFLFEYFSETQRNKGNFPGRFSGRQFSNSRSEMNVSTLELGDSALYLCASNPPEEKLFFGSGTQLSVL.

This clonotype has just a few counts. CDR3: CSARAGLGQPQHF. The CDR3 DNA is TGCAGTGCTAGAGCCGGGTTAGGTCAGCCCCAGCATTTT. V and J are TRBV20-1 and TRBJ1-5; D gene unclear. The CDR3 runs 13 residues. The germline CDR1 and CDR2 sequences are DFQATT and SNEGSKA (reference sequence). The V gene lost 1 base and the J gene lost 6 bases, with 10 bases spanning the gap.

This clonotype was counted ten times or more. J is TRBJ2-3 and V is TRBV5-6; 7 nucleotides agree with TRBD1. The CDR3 consists of 13 residues. V lost 5 bases and J lost 7; bases outside the gene matches: 7. The germline V gene has CDR1 SGHDT and CDR2 YYEEEE. As DNA, the CDR3 is TGTGCCAGCAGTCGACAGGGTGGCAATACGCAGTATTTT. This gives the protein CASSRQGGNTQYF.

V and J are TRBV18 and TRBJ2-4; 7 bases line up with TRBD2. V was clipped by 1 base and J by 1 base; unmatched bases: 7. Per the germline V gene, CDR1 is KGHSH and CDR2 is LQKENI. The CDR3 loop spans 17 amino acids. CDR3 nucleotides: TGTGCCAGCTCACCACTTTCCGGGGGGATGGCCAAAAACATTCAGTACTTC. Protein product: CASSPLSGGMAKNIQYF.

This clonotype came up many times. The chain has TRBV5-5 and TRBJ2-3; D is possibly TRBD1 (5 bases). Per the germline V gene, CDR1 is SGHKS and CDR2 is YYEKEE (reference sequence). Trimming cost V 3 bases and J 2 bases, with 16 bases left between them. The CDR3 totals 16 residues. CDR3 DNA: TGTGCCAGCAGCTACCCGGACAACTCCCCCACAGATACGCAGTATTTT. Encoded protein: CASSYPDNSPTDTQYF.

This clonotype was recorded a few times. The CDR3: CASSDRLVGRAEQFF. The CDR3 DNA reads TGCGCCAGCAGTGATCGACTAGTGGGACGGGCTGAGCAGTTCTTC. The chain recombines TRBV10-1 with TRBJ2-1; possibly TRBD2 for D (6 bases). CDR1 and CDR2 (germline): WNHNN, SYGVQD (reference sequence). The CDR3 runs to 15 residues. V shed 3 bases and J shed 9 bases, with 18 bases lying between them.

The sample holds many counts of this clonotype. The rearrangement uses TRBV5-4 and TRBJ2-1, with D unresolved. This CDR3 contains 14 residues. Trimming removed 5 bases from V and 0 bases from J, with 9 bases in between. Per germline, CDR1 SGHNT and CDR2 YYREEE (reference sequence). As DNA, the CDR3 is TGTGCCAGCAGTCTCCGGTCCTCCTACAATGAGCAGTTCTTC. Its translation is CASSLRSSYNEQFF.

There are many counts of this clonotype. The chain has TRBV12-3 or TRBV12-4 and TRBJ1-2, with D perhaps matching TRBD1 (5 bases). The CDR3 has 13 residues. Trimming took off 6 bases at V and 7 bases at J, with 15 bases between the two ends. The CDR3 sequence: CASRRPGFAGYTF. The CDR3 DNA follows: TGTGCCAGCAGACGCCCAGGGTTCGCTGGCTACACCTTC.

This clonotype occurred many times. The V gene is TRBV20-1, the J gene TRBJ2-7; no reliable D call. Germline loops: CDR1 DFQATT, CDR2 SNEGSKA (reference sequence). The CDR3 spans 10 residues. Trimming left V 7 bases short and J 4 bases short, with 8 bases between. The CDR3: CSGGKYEQYF. CDR3 coding DNA: TGCAGTGGGGGAAAATACGAGCAGTACTTC.

The chain couples TRBV28 to TRBJ1-6; D is unclear. The V end lost 11 bases, the J end lost 7 bases, and 12 bases lay between the germline ends. CDR1 and CDR2 from the germline V gene are MDHEN and SYDVKM. The CDR3 spans 12 residues. The CDR3 DNA is TGTGCCTTAGGACGGTTGAATTCACCCCTCCACTTT. This encodes CALGRLNSPLHF. Filled out from reference TRBV28 and TRBJ1-6, the complete variable domain reads DVKVTQSSRYLVKRTGEKVFLECVQDMDHENMFWYRQDPGLGLRLIYFSYDVKMKEKGDIPEGYSVSREKKERFSLILESASTNQTSMYLCALGRLNSPLHFGNGTRLTVT.

This clonotype came up many times. The rearrangement uses TRBV11-2 and TRBJ2-1, with a possible D match to TRBD2 (6 bases). Trimming removed 1 base from V and 8 bases from J, with 18 bases in between. CDR1 is SGHAT and CDR2 is FQNNGV in the germline V gene. The CDR3 extends over 16 amino acids. The CDR3 is CASSLGPSALLDEQFF. DNA of the CDR3: TGTGCCAGCAGCTTAGGGCCTAGCGCCCTTTTGGATGAGCAGTTCTTC.

This clonotype was counted many times. J is TRBJ2-7 and V is TRBV6-1; 11 nucleotides agree with TRBD1. There are 16 residues in the CDR3. Trimming cost V 2 bases and J 3 bases; bases outside gene matches: 6. Germline V gene lookup returns CDR1 MNHNS and CDR2 SASEGT. CDR3 DNA sequence: TGTGCCAGCAGTGAAAGATCCGGGACAGGGGGCTACGAGCAGTACTTC. Translation gives CASSERSGTGGYEQYF.

This clonotype was recorded a few times. V is TRBV19 and J is TRBJ2-3, with 14 bases that match TRBD2. The V gene end was trimmed by 5 bases and the J gene end by 8 bases; junction bases not matched to a gene: 9. Germline-derived CDR1 and CDR2 are LNHDA and SQIVND (reference sequence). The CDR3 is 16 residues long. The CDR3 spells CASSPRTSGRFSTQYF. CDR3 sequence (DNA): TGTGCCAGTAGTCCCAGGACTAGCGGGAGGTTTAGTACGCAGTATTTT.

This clonotype was counted only a few times. V and J are TRBV9 and TRBJ1-5; 9 bases are shared with TRBD1. Germline V gene data show CDR1 as SGDLS and CDR2 as YYNGEE. V shed 0 bases, J shed 7 bases, and the junction held 8 bases outside the gene matches. The CDR3 covers 16 residues. The DNA for the CDR3 is TGTGCCAGCAGCGTAGACCCGGACAGGGGTTTACAGCCCCAGCATTTT. Translating gives CASSVDPDRGLQPQHF.

A few counts support this clonotype. This rearrangement joins TRBV6-1 to TRBJ1-4, with TRBD1 identical over 9 bases. Germline loops: CDR1 MNHNS, CDR2 SASEGT. Trimming at V came to 7 bases and at J to 5 bases, leaving 8 bases not matched to a gene. The CDR3 is 15 amino acids. CDR3 bases: TGTGCCAGCACAGGACAGGGGTTCCCAAATGAAAAACTGTTTTTT. Amino acids: CASTGQGFPNEKLFF.

Ten or more counts support this clonotype. The chain combines TRBV20-1 with TRBJ2-3, with 10 bases that match TRBD2. This CDR3 is built from 14 residues. Germline trimming cut 5 bases from V and 4 bases from J; bases unmatched to any gene: 6. CDR1 and CDR2 from the germline V gene are DFQATT and SNEGSKA (reference sequence). The CDR3 DNA is TGCAGTGCTGCCACTAGCGGGGACTCAGATACGCAGTATTTT. Amino acid sequence: CSAATSGDSDTQYF.

This clonotype was counted at least ten times. J is TRBJ2-1 and V is TRBV10-2; 8 bases align to TRBD2. The CDR3 is 16 residues long. With 10 bases clipped from V and 7 bases from J, the junction kept 18 bases outside the gene matches. The germline V gene has CDR1 WSHSY and CDR2 SAAADI. DNA for the CDR3: TGCGCCACAAACCGATATAGCGGGGTTTCGGGAAATGAGCAGTTCTTC. Encoded protein: CATNRYSGVSGNEQFF.

This clonotype has ten or more counts. The chain recombines TRBV20-1 with TRBJ2-7; D gene unclear. CDR3 length: 12 amino acids. Trimming removed 3 bases at V and 3 bases at J, with 9 bases between. The germline V gene encodes CDR1 DFQATT and CDR2 SNEGSKA (reference sequence). The CDR3 nucleotides are TGCAGTGCTAGCTTAGAGAACTACGAGCAGTACTTC. Its protein product is CSASLENYEQYF.

This clonotype was found once. This chain joins TRBV29-1 and TRBJ1-1; D remains ambiguous. The CDR3 consists of 11 residues. Trimming took 7 bases from V and 1 from J, leaving 7 bases between them. Germline lookup yields CDR1 SQVTM and CDR2 ANQGSEA. Written as DNA, the CDR3 is TGCAGCGCTACAGAGAACACTGAAGCTTTCTTT. Amino acids: CSATENTEAFF.

On this clonotype itself: One end of the junction fails to match germline, which may point to a read error. The chain uses TRBV11-2 and TRBJ2-2; no clear D gene. Germline V gene sequence: CDR1 SGHAT, CDR2 FQNNGV. This CDR3 comprises 14 residues. The CDR3 protein is CASSLEWRTEELFF. CDR3 nucleotide sequence: TGTGCCAGCAGCTTAGAATGGCGGACCGAGGAGCTGTTTTTT.

This clonotype was observed many times. This chain connects TRBV28 to TRBJ2-7; D is unclear. The CDR3 runs 13 residues. Germline assignment: CDR1 MDHEN and CDR2 SYDVKM. Trimming removed 2 bases from V and 3 bases from J, with 8 bases in between. The CDR3 coding sequence is TGTGCCAGCAGTTTACAAAGGGTCTACGAGCAGTACTTC. Its protein is CASSLQRVYEQYF.

This clonotype has more than one count but fewer than ten. CDR3 in DNA: TGTGCCAGCACCCTCCGGGATGCAGGCTTCGCGAACACCGGGGAGCTGTTTTTT. It encodes CASTLRDAGFANTGELFF. The chain uses TRBV7-6 and TRBJ2-2, with a weak D call TRBD2 (5 bases). Germline V gene lookup returns CDR1 SGHVS and CDR2 FNYEAQ. There are 18 residues in the CDR3. V was shortened by 7 bases and J by 0 bases, with 21 bases between the two germline ends.